The clone carrying this TCR beta chain was observed at least ten times. This record comes from a study of regulatory T cells in long-lasting Graves disease. Time point of the sample: newly diagnosed GD, antithyroid drugs for less than 3 months. The TCR library used RNA extracted from PBMCs. In building TCR beta libraries, iRepertoire HTBI primers were used together with Arm-PCR of CDR3 regions. TCRdb re-derived calls from the multiplex PCR reads in MiXCR, one entry per CDR3 protein. The sample consists of hundreds of thousands of distinct CDR3 sequences, approximately 15% of them appearing once. These data also formed part of another study, on T cells in Graves' hyperthyroidism and ophthalmopathy.

The sequencing used peripheral blood mononuclear cells (PBMCs), collected at new diagnosis, from a patient treated with antithyroid drugs. The source of this sequence is a man aged 30 to 45 with Graves disease.

CDR3 sequence: CAWTRVRYNEQFF. The CDR3 nucleotides read TGTGCCTGGACCCGCGTCCGGTACAATGAGCAGTTCTTC. The genes are TRBV30 and TRBJ2-1; D ambiguous. The V end lost 4 bases, the J end lost 4 bases, and 11 bases lay between the germline ends. The CDR3 is made up of 13 amino acids. From germline, CDR1 is GTSNPN and CDR2 SVGIG (reference sequence).